This entry is about one TCR beta chain. No antigen is known for it. This specimen belongs to a study of shared clonotypes between healthy human individuals. Clones were sequenced by immunoSEQ multiplex PCR, and TCRdb holds only the in-frame ones, with some missing. The sample includes roughly 680,000 clones, 55% to 75% of them seen just once. The investigators split CD4+ cells into a CD45RA+ naive subset and a CD45RA-negative memory subset. V was pared by 0 bases and J by 7 bases, with 13 bases between. Germline CDR1 SGHRS, CDR2 YFSETQ. This CDR3 has 15 residues. Study-wide findings and caveats: Larger estimated richness was generally recorded for naive subsets relative to memory subsets.

V is TRBV5-1 and J is TRBJ1-4; possible D gene TRBD1, 6 bases. The clonotype was recovered from a woman aged 25-40 years in good health. The source material was memory CD4+ T cells sorted from blood. Subset: CD45RA-negative fraction. The CDR3 region is CASSLEGEGGEKLFF. The CDR3 coding sequence is TGCGCCAGCAGCTTGGAAGGGGAAGGGGGTGAAAAACTGTTTTTT.